The present T cell receptor (beta chain) was sequenced within a study of shared clonotypes between healthy human individuals. Repertoires were generated with immunoSEQ multiplex PCR, while TCRdb's copy carries only in-frame clones and drops some. In the table there are 1.4 million to 1.5 million clones, around 97% of which are singletons. This clone is a singleton in its sample. The target antigen is unknown. Study results and caveats: Naive CD4 clonotypes overlapped across several donors at roughly 4.5%. Compared with clonotypes that all four donors shared, non-shared clonotypes had lower generation probabilities.

Sample: naive CD4+ T cells sorted from blood. As for subset: CD45RA+ positively selected. The source of this sequence is a man aged 25-45 years in good health.

The CDR3 DNA follows: TGTGCCAGCAGCTTCTCCGTCCTAGCGGGAGGGGCGAGCGGGGAGCTGTTTTTT. Protein: CASSFSVLAGGASGELFF. The chain couples TRBV7-7 to TRBJ2-2; 12 bases fit TRBD2. Trimming cost V 3 bases and J 7 bases; bases outside gene matches: 12. CDR1 and CDR2 from the germline V gene are SSHAT and FNYEAQ (reference sequence). There are 18 residues in the CDR3.